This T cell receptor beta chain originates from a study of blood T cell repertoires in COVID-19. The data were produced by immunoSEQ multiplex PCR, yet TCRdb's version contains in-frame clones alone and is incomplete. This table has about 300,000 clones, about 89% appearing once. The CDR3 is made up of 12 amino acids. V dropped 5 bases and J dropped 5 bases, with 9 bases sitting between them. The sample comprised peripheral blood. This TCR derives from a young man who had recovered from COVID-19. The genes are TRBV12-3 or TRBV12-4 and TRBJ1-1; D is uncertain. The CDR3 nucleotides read TGTGCCAGCAGTGACGGGAAAACTGAAGCTTTCTTT. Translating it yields CASSDGKTEAFF.